This T cell receptor (beta chain) was documented in a study of response to subunit inactivated influenza vaccine. V dropped 2 bases and J dropped 9; count of bases not matched to a gene: 7. Germline assignment: CDR1 ENHRY and CDR2 SYGVKD. This CDR3 comprises 14 residues. Whole-study results and caveats: A suggestion made by the authors is that each seasonal influenza vaccination recruits few new T cells.

With regard to this clonotype: What it binds is not known.

TCRdb independently ran MiXCR on the RT-PCR reads; one entry per CDR3 protein. Among 650,000 to 850,000 distinct CDR3 sequences listed, 14% were seen once. Sequences were derived from PBMCs from blood, sampled approximately 15 days before vaccination. The sequence came from a man aged 50 or older who received an inactivated influenza vaccine. The genes are TRBV10-3 and TRBJ2-1; 7 bases map to TRBD1. Written as DNA, the CDR3 is TGTGCCATCAGTGAGGTAGGGGACAGACCTGAGCAGTTCTTC. Amino acids: CAISEVGDRPEQFF.